Each of the 14 T cell receptor beta chains below was sequenced from the same sample in a study of Graves' ophthalmopathy and Graves' hyperthyroidism. Using RNA transcripts, the TCR beta CDR3 regions were amplified. HTBI primers were employed in first-round RT-PCR, then a second-round multiplex PCR followed. Via MiXCR, TCRdb re-called the multiplex PCR reads, giving one row per CDR3 protein. The sample lists about 700,000 distinct CDR3 sequences, roughly 41% occurring once. Sample: peripheral blood. These receptors all stem from an adult man with Graves' ophthalmopathy.

This clonotype has only a few counts. CDR3 DNA sequence: TGTGCCAGCAGCTTGGGGGACGAAATCGACGAGCAGTACTTC. Encoded protein: CASSLGDEIDEQYF. The chain employs TRBV11-1 and TRBJ2-7; D tentatively fits TRBD1 or TRBD2 (5 bases each). The germline V and J ends were trimmed by 3 bases and 5 bases, with 14 bases remaining between them. CDR3 length: 14 amino acids. Germline V lookup: CDR1 SGHAT, CDR2 FQDESV (reference sequence).

The chain joins TRBV19 to TRBJ1-4, with 8 nucleotides matching TRBD1. J was trimmed by 3 bases and V by 5 bases; bases with no gene match: 8. The CDR3 consists of 16 residues. Looked up from germline, CDR1 is LNHDA and CDR2 is SQIVND (reference sequence). The CDR3 loop is CASSSRQGWPNEKLFF. The CDR3 bases are TGTGCCAGTAGTTCGCGACAGGGGTGGCCTAATGAAAAACTGTTTTTT.

This clonotype was seen repeatedly, ten times or more. CDR3 nucleotide sequence: TGTGCCAGCAGTTATAAAGGAGCCGCAACTAATGAAAAACTGTTTTTT. It yields the protein CASSYKGAATNEKLFF. The chain carries TRBV25-1 and TRBJ1-4; D uncertain. The CDR3 contains 16 residues. Germline V gene data show CDR1 as MGHDK and CDR2 as SYGVNS. Trimming stripped 5 bases from V and 0 bases from J, with 13 bases between.

This clonotype was observed many times. The chain links TRBV24-1 to TRBJ1-1; D unresolved. Germline loops: CDR1 KGHDR, CDR2 SFDVKD. The CDR3 runs to 13 residues. The ends were cut back, 0 bases at V and 10 bases at J, with 11 bases in the middle. CDR3 coding DNA: TGTGCCACCAGTGATTTGGGAACTTATGGAGCTTTCTTT. Translation gives CATSDLGTYGAFF.

The rearrangement links TRBV25-1 to TRBJ1-2; no definite D call. V dropped 10 bases and J dropped 4 bases, with 19 bases sitting between them. The CDR3 is 14 amino acids. In germline, CDR1 is MGHDK, CDR2 SYGVNS. The CDR3 sequence is CATARSGNFYGYTF. CDR3 DNA sequence: TGTGCCACCGCACGTAGTGGGAACTTCTATGGCTACACCTTC.

This clonotype was detected many times. The V and J genes are TRBV7-9 and TRBJ2-5; 9 bases line up with TRBD2. There are 15 residues in the CDR3. V lost 5 bases and J lost 5; bases outside the gene matches: 9. The germline V gene has CDR1 SEHNR and CDR2 FQNEAQ (reference sequence). DNA of the CDR3: TGTGCCAGCAGCCCGACCGGGACTAGCCCCGAGACCCAGTACTTC. The encoded protein is CASSPTGTSPETQYF.

The rearrangement joins TRBV20-1 to TRBJ2-7, with D unclear. The CDR3 consists of 12 residues. Trimming shortened V by 3 bases and J by 5 bases, and 11 bases separated the two germline ends. CDR1 and CDR2 (germline): DFQATT, SNEGSKA (reference sequence). The CDR3 nucleotides are TGCAGTGCTAGTAAGGGAAGGAACGAGCAGTACTTC. Translated, it gives CSASKGRNEQYF.

This clonotype was counted many times. The rearrangement uses TRBV12-3 or TRBV12-4 and TRBJ1-5, with 11 bases matching TRBD1. Germline trimming cut 2 bases from V and 4 bases from J; bases unmatched to any gene: 1. There are 15 residues in the CDR3. The CDR3 sequence is CASSLRDRGNQPQHF. In DNA, the CDR3 is TGTGCCAGCAGTTTACGGGACAGGGGGAATCAGCCCCAGCATTTT.

This clonotype has only a few counts. The genes are TRBV24-1 and TRBJ1-5, with 9 bases matching TRBD1. From germline, CDR1 is KGHDR and CDR2 SFDVKD. The junction had 12 bases not matched to a gene; V was cut back by 12 bases and J by 4 bases. CDR3 length equals 15 residues. The CDR3 DNA follows: TGTGCCTGGAGTCACCGGGACAGGGTAAATCAGCCCCAGCATTTT. Translating gives CAWSHRDRVNQPQHF.

The V gene is TRBV15, the J gene TRBJ2-1, with 9 bases aligning to TRBD2. This CDR3 is built from 16 residues. CDR1 LNHNV and CDR2 YYDKDF come from the germline V gene (reference sequence). The trim removed 1 base at V and 7 bases at J, leaving 8 bases unmatched. In nucleotides, the CDR3 is TGTGCCACCAGCAGAGCGCGGGAGGGCCTTGGTAATGAGCAGTTCTTC. It encodes CATSRAREGLGNEQFF.

In this sample, this clonotype turned up a few times. The J gene is TRBJ2-2, the V gene TRBV6-8; 9 bases are shared with TRBD2. V was pared by 9 bases and J by 3 bases, with 5 bases of the junction left unmatched. The CDR3 extends over 14 amino acids. In germline, CDR1 is MNHGY, CDR2 SAAAGT. The CDR3 here is CARPGLADTGELFF. The DNA of the CDR3 is TGTGCCAGGCCGGGACTAGCTGACACCGGGGAGCTGTTTTTT.

This chain uses TRBV25-1 with TRBJ2-3; the D is unclear. V gave up 2 bases and J gave up 2 bases, with 14 bases separating them. CDR3 length: 16 amino acids. Looked up from germline, CDR1 is MGHDK and CDR2 is SYGVNS. As DNA, the CDR3 is TGTGCCAGCAGTGAAGCGCTTCCGAACCCCACAGATACGCAGTATTTT. This codes for CASSEALPNPTDTQYF.

Notes on this clonotype: The germline gene is not matched at one end of the junction; a read error may be the cause. The V gene is TRBV10-2, the J gene TRBJ1-1; possible D gene TRBD1, 5 bases. The CDR3 spans 14 residues. Germline values: CDR1 WSHSY, CDR2 SAAADI. The CDR3 DNA sequence: TGTGCCAGCAGGGACCAGGGCTTGAACACTGAAGCTTTCTTT. Its protein is CASRDQGLNTEAFF.

This chain joins TRBV24-1 and TRBJ1-5; the D is unclear. V was pared by 5 bases and J by 9 bases, with 13 bases between. This CDR3 is built from 13 residues. CDR1 and CDR2 from the germline V gene are KGHDR and SFDVKD. Written as DNA, the CDR3 is TGTGCCACCAGTGTTCTGGAGCGTGGGCCCCAGCATTTT. Encoded protein: CATSVLERGPQHF.